This paragraph reports one TCR beta chain. One end of the junction fails to match germline, which may point to a read error. This CDR3 has 16 amino acids. From germline, CDR1 is SSHAT and CDR2 FNYEAQ (reference sequence). This specimen comes from a study of shared clonotypes between healthy human individuals. Every one of the donors was a Caucasian adult that lived in Nashville, Tennessee. The assay was immunoSEQ multiplex PCR, and TCRdb's table has in-frame clones only and misses some. The table shows about half a million clones, with about 80% occurring only once. This clonotype was sampled from a woman in her thirties or forties in good health. Some clones in this sample may be carry-over from other donors' samples. The sequenced sample was PBMCs. V and J are TRBV7-7 and TRBJ2-2; 10 bases align to TRBD2. CDR3 sequence: CASSSGTSVNTGELFF. As DNA, the CDR3 is TGTGCTAGCAGCTCCGGGACTAGCGTAAACACCGGGGAGCTGTTTTTT. The variable domain in full, with the rest retrieved from reference TRBV7-7 and TRBJ2-2, is GAGVSQSPRYKVTKRGQDVTLRCDPISSHATLYWYQQALGQGPEFLTYFNYEAQPDKSGLPSDRFSAERPEGSISTLTIQRTEQRDSAMYRCASSSGTSVNTGELFFGEGSRLTVL.